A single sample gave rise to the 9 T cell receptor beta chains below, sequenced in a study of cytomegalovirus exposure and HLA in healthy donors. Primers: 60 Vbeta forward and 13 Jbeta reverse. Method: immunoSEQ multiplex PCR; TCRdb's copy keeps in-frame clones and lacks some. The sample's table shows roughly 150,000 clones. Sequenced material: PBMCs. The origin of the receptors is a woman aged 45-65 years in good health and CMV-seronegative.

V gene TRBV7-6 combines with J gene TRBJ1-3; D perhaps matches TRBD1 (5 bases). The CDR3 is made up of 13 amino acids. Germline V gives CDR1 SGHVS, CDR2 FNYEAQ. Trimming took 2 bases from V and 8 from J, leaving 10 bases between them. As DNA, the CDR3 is TGTGCCAGCAGCTTAAGGGGTGTAGACACCATATATTTT. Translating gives CASSLRGVDTIYF.

CDR3: CASSLRGSYEQYF. CDR3 DNA: TGTGCCAGCAGCTTGCGGGGGTCCTACGAGCAGTACTTC. V gene TRBV5-4 combines with J gene TRBJ2-7; tentative D call: TRBD2 (6 bases). This CDR3 is built from 13 residues. The V gene's germline CDR1 is SGHNT and CDR2 YYREEE (reference sequence). The V and J ends lost 1 base and 1 base respectively, with 6 bases between them.

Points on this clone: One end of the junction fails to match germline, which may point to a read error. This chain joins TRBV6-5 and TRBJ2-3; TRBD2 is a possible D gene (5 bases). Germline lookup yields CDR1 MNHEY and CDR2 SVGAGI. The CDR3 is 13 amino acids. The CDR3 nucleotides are TGTGCCAGCAGTCGGGATTTCACAGATACGCGGTATTTT. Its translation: CASSRDFTDTRYF.

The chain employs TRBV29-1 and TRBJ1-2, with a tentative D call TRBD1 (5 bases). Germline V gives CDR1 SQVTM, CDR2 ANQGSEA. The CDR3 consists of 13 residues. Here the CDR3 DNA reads TGCAGTTTCCTAGGATCCGGAGGGGATGGCTACACCTTC. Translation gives CSFLGSGGDGYTF.

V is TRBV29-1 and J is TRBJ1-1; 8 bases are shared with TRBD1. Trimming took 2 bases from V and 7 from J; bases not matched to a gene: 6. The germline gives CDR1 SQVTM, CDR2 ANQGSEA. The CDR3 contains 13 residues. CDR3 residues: CSVEISGGREAFF. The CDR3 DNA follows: TGCAGCGTTGAAATTTCAGGGGGCCGTGAAGCTTTCTTT. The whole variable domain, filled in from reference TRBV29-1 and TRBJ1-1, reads SAVISQKPSRDICQRGTSLTIQCQVDSQVTMMFWYRQQPGQSLTLIATANQGSEATYESGFVIDKFPISRPNLTFSTLTVSNMSPEDSSIYLCSVEISGGREAFFGQGTRLTVV.

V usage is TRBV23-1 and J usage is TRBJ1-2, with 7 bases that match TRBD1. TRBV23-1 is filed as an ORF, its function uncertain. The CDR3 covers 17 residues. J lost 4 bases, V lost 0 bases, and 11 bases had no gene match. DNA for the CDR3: TGCGCCAGCAGTCAATCGGGAACGCAGGGGGGTTTCTATGGCTACACCTTC. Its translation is CASSQSGTQGGFYGYTF.

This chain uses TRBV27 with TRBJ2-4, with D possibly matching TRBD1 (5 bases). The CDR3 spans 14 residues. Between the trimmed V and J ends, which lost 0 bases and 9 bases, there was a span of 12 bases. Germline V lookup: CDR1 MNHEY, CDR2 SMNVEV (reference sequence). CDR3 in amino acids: CASSLSIKGSIQYF. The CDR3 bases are TGTGCCAGCAGTTTATCGATCAAGGGGTCCATTCAGTACTTC.

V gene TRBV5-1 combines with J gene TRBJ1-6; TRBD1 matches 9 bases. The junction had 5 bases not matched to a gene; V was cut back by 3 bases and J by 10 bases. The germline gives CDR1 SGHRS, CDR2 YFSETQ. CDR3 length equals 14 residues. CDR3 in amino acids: CASSSTGGVSPLHF. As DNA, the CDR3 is TGCGCCAGCAGCTCCACAGGGGGCGTCTCACCCCTCCACTTT.

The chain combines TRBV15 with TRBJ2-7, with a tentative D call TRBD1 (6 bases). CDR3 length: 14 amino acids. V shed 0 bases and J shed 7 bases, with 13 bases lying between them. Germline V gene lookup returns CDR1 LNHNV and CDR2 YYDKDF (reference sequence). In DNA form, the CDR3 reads TGTGCCACCAGCAGAGACCAACAGGGCGGGGAGCAGTACTTC. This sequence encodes CATSRDQQGGEQYF.